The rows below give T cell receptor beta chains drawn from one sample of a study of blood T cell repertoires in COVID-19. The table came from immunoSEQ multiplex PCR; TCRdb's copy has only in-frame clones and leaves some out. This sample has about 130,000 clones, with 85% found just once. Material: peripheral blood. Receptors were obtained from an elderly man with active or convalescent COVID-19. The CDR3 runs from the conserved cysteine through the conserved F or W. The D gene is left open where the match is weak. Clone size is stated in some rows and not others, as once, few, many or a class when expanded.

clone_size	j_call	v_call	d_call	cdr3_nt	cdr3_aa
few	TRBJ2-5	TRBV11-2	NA	TGTGCCAGCAGCTTAGACCGTCAAGAGACCCAGTACTTC	CASSLDRQETQYF
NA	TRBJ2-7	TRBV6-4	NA	TGTGCCAGCAGTGTTACCCGCCTATCGGGCTCCTACGAGCAGTACTTC	CASSVTRLSGSYEQYF
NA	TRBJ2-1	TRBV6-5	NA	TGTGCCAGCAGTCCAGCCAGGGGTGGGACCAATGAGCAGTTCTTC	CASSPARGGTNEQFF
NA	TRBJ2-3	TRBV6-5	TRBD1	TGTGCCAGCAGGGGACAGCTTCGCACAGATACGCAGTATTTT	CASRGQLRTDTQYF
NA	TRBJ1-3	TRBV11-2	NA	TGTGCCAGCAGCATCCCAGGGGCTTCGGGAAACACCATATATTTT	CASSIPGASGNTIYF
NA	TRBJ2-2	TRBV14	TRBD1	TGTGCCAGCAGCACATGGACAGGCGGTAGCACCGGGGAGCTGTTTTTT	CASSTWTGGSTGELFF
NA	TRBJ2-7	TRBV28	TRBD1	TGTGCCAGCATACCACAGGGGGCCTCATTCTACGAGCAGTACTTC	CASIPQGASFYEQYF
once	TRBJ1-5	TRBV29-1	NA	TGCAGCGTTGAAGGTGGAGGCGGCGGTCAGCCCCAGCATTTT	CSVEGGGGGQPQHF
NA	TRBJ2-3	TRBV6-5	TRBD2	TGTGCCAGCAGTTACGGGACTAGAACAGATACGCAGTATTTT	CASSYGTRTDTQYF
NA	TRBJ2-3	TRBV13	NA	TGTGCCAGCAGCAACCGGGACACAAGCACAGATACGCAGTATTTT	CASSNRDTSTDTQYF
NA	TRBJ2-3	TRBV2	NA	TGTGCCAGCAGTGCGGGCGGGGCCACAGATACGCAGTATTTT	CASSAGGATDTQYF
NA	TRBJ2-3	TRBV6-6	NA	TGTGCCAGCACCCCAACCACCGGGTCCCCGGCAGATACGCAGTATTTT	CASTPTTGSPADTQYF
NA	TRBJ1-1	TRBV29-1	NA	TGCAGCGTAGGGGAGAACACTGAAGCTTTCTTT	CSVGENTEAFF
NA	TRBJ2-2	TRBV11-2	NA	TGTGCCAGCAGCCCTCGACTTGACACCGGGGAGCTGTTTTTT	CASSPRLDTGELFF
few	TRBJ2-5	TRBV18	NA	TGTGCCAGCTCACCCGGGACACCACAAGAGACCCAGTACTTC	CASSPGTPQETQYF
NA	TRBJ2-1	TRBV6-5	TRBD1	TGTGCCAGCAGCCCGACAGGGGTCAATGAGCAGTTCTTC	CASSPTGVNEQFF
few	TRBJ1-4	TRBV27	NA	TGTGCCAGCAGTTCAGACGGACGGGGAGATGGTCTGTTTTTT	CASSSDGRGDGLFF
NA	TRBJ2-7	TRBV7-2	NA	TGTGCCAGCAGCTTAGGAGGGAACAGGGCACCCTACGAGCAGTACTTC	CASSLGGNRAPYEQYF
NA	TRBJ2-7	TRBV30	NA	TGTGCCTGGAGCCCCAGGGGATTCTACGAGCAGTACTTC	CAWSPRGFYEQYF
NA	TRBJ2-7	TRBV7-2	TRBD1	TGTGCCAGCAGCTCGGACAGGGGCTACGAGCAGTACTTC	CASSSDRGYEQYF
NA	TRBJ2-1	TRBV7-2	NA	TGTGCCAGCAGCCTGGACTTCGGCTCCTACAATGAGCAGTTCTTC	CASSLDFGSYNEQFF
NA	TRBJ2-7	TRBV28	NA	TGTGCCAGCAGTCGCGCGTACGAGCAGTACTTC	CASSRAYEQYF
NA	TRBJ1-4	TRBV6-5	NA	TGTGCCAGCAGTTTAAACAGGGCAACTAATGAAAAACTGTTTTTT	CASSLNRATNEKLFF
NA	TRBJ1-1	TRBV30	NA	TGTGCCTGGAGTGTAGGGGTTCGGACTGAAGCTTTCTTT	CAWSVGVRTEAFF
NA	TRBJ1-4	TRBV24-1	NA	TGTGCCACCAGTGCCGGGGGGGGCTTGGCTGAAAAACTGTTTTTT	CATSAGGGLAEKLFF
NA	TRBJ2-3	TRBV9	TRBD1	TGTGCCAGCAGCGCCAGGACAGGGGAAGGCACAGATACGCAGTATTTT	CASSARTGEGTDTQYF
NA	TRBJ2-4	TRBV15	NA	TGTGCCACCAGCAGAGATCGGGACACTACCAAAAACATTCAGTACTTC	CATSRDRDTTKNIQYF
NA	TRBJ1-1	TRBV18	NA	TGTGCCAGCTCACCACAGGGGAGGACTGAAGCTTTCTTT	CASSPQGRTEAFF
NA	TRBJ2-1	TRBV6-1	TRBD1	TGTGCCAGCAGTGAATGGGTTACAGGGGGGAATGAGCAGTTCTTC	CASSEWVTGGNEQFF
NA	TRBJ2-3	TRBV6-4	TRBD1	TGTGCCAGCAGTTTCCTCGGACAGGGAGCCCTAGGGGGCCCAGATACGCAGTATTTT	CASSFLGQGALGGPDTQYF
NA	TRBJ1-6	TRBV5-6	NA	TGTGCCAGCAGCTTGGTTGGTACAGGGACCCATTCACCCCTCCACTTT	CASSLVGTGTHSPLHF
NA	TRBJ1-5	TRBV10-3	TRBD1	TGTGCCATCAGTGAGGGGACAGACGTCCCCTCTCGGAATCAGCCCCAGCATTTT	CAISEGTDVPSRNQPQHF
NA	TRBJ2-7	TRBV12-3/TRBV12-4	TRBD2	TGTGCCAGCAGGACCGGGACTAGGGGCTCGGCGGCGTTC	CASRTGTRGSAAF
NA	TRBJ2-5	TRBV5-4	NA	TGTGCCAGCAACCAGTTTCGGGGGGCCCAAGAGACCCAGTACTTC	CASNQFRGAQETQYF
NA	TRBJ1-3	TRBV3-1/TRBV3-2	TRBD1	TGTGCCAGCAGCTTAAGGGACAGGGGTGGAAACACCATATATTTT	CASSLRDRGGNTIYF
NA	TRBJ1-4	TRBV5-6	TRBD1	TGTGCCAGCAGCTTGGGTGGGACAGGGGGCCCTACGTCCCCCCTGTTTTTT	CASSLGGTGGPTSPLFF
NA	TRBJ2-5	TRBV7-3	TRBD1	TGTGCCAGCAGCCCCGCACGGACAGGGGGCGGAGAGACCCAGTACTTC	CASSPARTGGGETQYF
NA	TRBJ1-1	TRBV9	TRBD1	TGTGCCAGCAGCGTCGGACAGGGGGTGAGTCGGGTCACTGAAGCTTTCTTT	CASSVGQGVSRVTEAFF
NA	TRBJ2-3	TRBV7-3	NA	TGTGCCAGCAGCCGAGATGACAGGACGGCAGATACGCAGTATTTT	CASSRDDRTADTQYF
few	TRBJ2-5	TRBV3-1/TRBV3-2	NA	TGTGCCAGCAGCCAAGGGTCAGGCCCGGCGACGACCCAGTACTTC	CASSQGSGPATTQYF
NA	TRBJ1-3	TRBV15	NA	TGTGCCACCAGCAGAGATCGGGCAGGGATTCACGGGAACACCATATATTTT	CATSRDRAGIHGNTIYF
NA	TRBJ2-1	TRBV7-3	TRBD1	TGTGCCAGCAGCTTCCGGGACAGATACAATGAGCAGTTCTTC	CASSFRDRYNEQFF
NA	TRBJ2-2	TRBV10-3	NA	TGTGCCATCAGGGAGGGCCCACCCGGGGAGCTGTTTTTT	CAIREGPPGELFF
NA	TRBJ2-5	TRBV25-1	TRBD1	TGTGCCAGCAGTGAATATGGCAGGGGGCAAGAGACCCAGTACTTC	CASSEYGRGQETQYF
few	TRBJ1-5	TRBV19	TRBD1	TGTGCCAGTAGGCGCAACAGGGGGCGGGGTGGCAATCAGCCCCAGCATTTT	CASRRNRGRGGNQPQHF
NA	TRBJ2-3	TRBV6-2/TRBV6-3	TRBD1	TGTGCCAGCAGCCGACAGGGTGGGGTAGATACGCAGTATTTT	CASSRQGGVDTQYF
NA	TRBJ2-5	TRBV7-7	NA	TGTGCCAGCAGCCCCAGGATTCTTGGGAGGGAGACCCAGTACTTC	CASSPRILGRETQYF
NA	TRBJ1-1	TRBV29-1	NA	TGCAGCGTTGCTAGGGAGAGGAACACTGAAGCTTTCTTT	CSVARERNTEAFF
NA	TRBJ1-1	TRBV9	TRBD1	TGTGCCAGCAGCGTAGCTAGTGGGACAGGGGTCTCGGGCATGAACACTGAAGCTTTCTTT	CASSVASGTGVSGMNTEAFF
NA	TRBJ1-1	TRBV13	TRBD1	TGTGCCAGCAGCGACCGGGACAGGAGACTGGTCACTGAAGCTTTCTTT	CASSDRDRRLVTEAFF
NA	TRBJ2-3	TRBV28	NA	TGTGCCAGCAGCACCACATACAGGGGCGGGGGCACAGATACGCAGTATTTT	CASSTTYRGGGTDTQYF
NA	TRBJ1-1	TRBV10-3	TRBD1	TGTGCCATCAGCTTGGACAGGACTGAAGCTTTCTTT	CAISLDRTEAFF
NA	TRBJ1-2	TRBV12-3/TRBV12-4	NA	TGTGCCAGCAGTTTCCGGTCCGTGGGCTACACCTTC	CASSFRSVGYTF
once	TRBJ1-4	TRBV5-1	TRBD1	TGCGCCAGCAGCTTGCGAGGGCCGCCGCCCGGGACAGGGTCGGGGAAACTGTTTTTT	CASSLRGPPPGTGSGKLFF
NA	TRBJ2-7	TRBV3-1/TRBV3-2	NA	TGTGCCAGCAGCCGGACAGTGCAAACCGAGCAGTACTTC	CASSRTVQTEQYF
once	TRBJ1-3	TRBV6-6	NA	TGTGCCACTTGGACAGCTACCGGCTCTGGAAACACCATATATTTT	CATWTATGSGNTIYF
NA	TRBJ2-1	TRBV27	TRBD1	TGTGCCAGCAGTTTACCAAGACAGGGAAGAAGGAATGAGCAGTTCTTC	CASSLPRQGRRNEQFF
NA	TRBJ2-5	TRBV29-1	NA	TGCAGCGTTGAAGGCAGGGTTGGGGAGACCCAGTACTTC	CSVEGRVGETQYF
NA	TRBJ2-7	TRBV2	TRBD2	TGTGCCAGCAGTACTCCGCGACGGACGACTAGCGGGGCATTCTACGAGCAGTACTTC	CASSTPRRTTSGAFYEQYF